This T cell receptor (beta chain) was sequenced in a study of blood T cells in healthy people across ages. General study results and limits: Versus aged donors, long-lived donors had higher diversity and more naive CD4+ cells.

A second about 7 to 11 cycle PCR used barcoded and J-beta primers. One entry per CDR3 protein results from TCRdb running MiXCR on the 5' RACE reads. The top ten clones hold under 30% of a sample with roughly 1.9 million distinct CDR3 sequences, roughly 43% of them seen once. Comments on this clonotype: Its cognate antigen is unknown.

The germline V gene has CDR1 DFQATT and CDR2 SNEGSKA (reference sequence). The CDR3 extends over 15 amino acids. Trimming took off 3 bases at V and 4 bases at J, with 16 bases between the two ends. J is TRBJ1-5 and V is TRBV20-1; D possibly corresponds to TRBD1 (5 bases). The sequencing sample was made of blood. The sequence derives from a human donor in good health. The CDR3 bases are TGCAGTGCTAGTATGGGTGACAGTGCTAATCAGCCCCAGCATTTT. It encodes CSASMGDSANQPQHF.